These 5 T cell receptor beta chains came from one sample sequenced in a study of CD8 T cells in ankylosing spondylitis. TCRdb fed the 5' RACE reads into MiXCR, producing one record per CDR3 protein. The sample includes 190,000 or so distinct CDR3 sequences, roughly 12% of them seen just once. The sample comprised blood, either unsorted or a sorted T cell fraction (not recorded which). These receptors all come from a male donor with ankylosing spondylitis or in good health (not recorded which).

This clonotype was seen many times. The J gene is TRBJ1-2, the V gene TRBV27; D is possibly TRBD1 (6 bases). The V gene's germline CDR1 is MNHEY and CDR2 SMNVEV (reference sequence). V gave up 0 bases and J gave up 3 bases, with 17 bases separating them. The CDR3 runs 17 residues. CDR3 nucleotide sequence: TGTGCCAGCAGTTTATCCACGTCACAGGGTAGAGACTATGGCTACACCTTC. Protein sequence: CASSLSTSQGRDYGYTF.

CDR3 loop: CASSLGGGYTGELFF. The CDR3 coding sequence is TGTGCCAGCAGTTTAGGCGGGGGGTACACCGGGGAGCTGTTTTTT. This chain joins TRBV28 and TRBJ2-2, with 8 bases fitting TRBD2. J lost 3 bases, V lost 2 bases, and 2 bases had no gene match. Germline V gene sequence: CDR1 MDHEN, CDR2 SYDVKM. CDR3 length: 15 amino acids.

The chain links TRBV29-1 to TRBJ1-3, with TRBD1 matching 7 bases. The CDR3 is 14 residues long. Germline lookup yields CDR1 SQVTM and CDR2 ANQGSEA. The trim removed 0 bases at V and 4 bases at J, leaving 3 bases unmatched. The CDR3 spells CSVEDGTAGNTIYF. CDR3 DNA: TGCAGCGTTGAAGACGGGACAGCCGGAAACACCATATATTTT.

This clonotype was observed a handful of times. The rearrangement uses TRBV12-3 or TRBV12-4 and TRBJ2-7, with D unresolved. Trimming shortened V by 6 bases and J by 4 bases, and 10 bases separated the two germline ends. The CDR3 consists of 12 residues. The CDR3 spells CASSSGQYEQYF. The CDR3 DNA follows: TGTGCCAGCAGCTCAGGCCAATACGAGCAGTACTTC.

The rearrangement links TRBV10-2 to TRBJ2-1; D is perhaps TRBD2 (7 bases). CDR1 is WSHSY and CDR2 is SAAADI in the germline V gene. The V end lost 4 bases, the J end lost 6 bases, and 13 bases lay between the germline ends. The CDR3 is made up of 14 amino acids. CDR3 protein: CASSGRGPGNEQFF. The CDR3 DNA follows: TGCGCCAGCAGTGGGCGGGGGCCGGGCAATGAGCAGTTCTTC.